These 10 T cell receptor beta chains originate from one sample sequenced in a study of blood T cell repertoires in COVID-19. Profiling relied on immunoSEQ multiplex PCR, and the TCRdb table lists in-frame clones only, not all of them. The table shows around 100,000 clones, with 90% to 95% occurring only once. What was sequenced was peripheral blood. All receptors come from a human donor in a cohort sampled during active COVID-19.

The chain links TRBV18 to TRBJ2-1; 13 bases align to TRBD2. Germline assignment: CDR1 KGHSH and CDR2 LQKENI. V was pared by 3 bases and J by 9 bases, with 5 bases of the junction left unmatched. The CDR3 totals 15 residues. CDR3 DNA sequence: TGTGCCAGCTCACCCGGACTAGCGGGAGTGGGTGAGCAGTTCTTC. This sequence encodes CASSPGLAGVGEQFF.

The rearrangement uses TRBV5-4 and TRBJ2-7, with 8 nucleotides matching TRBD1. J was trimmed by 6 bases and V by 0 bases; bases with no gene match: 5. This CDR3 has 14 residues. Germline-derived CDR1 and CDR2 are SGHNT and YYREEE (reference sequence). The CDR3 DNA reads TGTGCCAGCAGCTTGGTCAGGGGGCCTGGCGAGCAGTACTTC. This translates into CASSLVRGPGEQYF.

This clone has a single count. V is TRBV5-4 and J is TRBJ2-7; 8 bases match TRBD1. V lost 4 bases and J lost 5; bases outside the gene matches: 8. In germline, CDR1 is SGHNT, CDR2 YYREEE (reference sequence). The CDR3 has 14 amino acids. The DNA of the CDR3 is TGTGCCAGCAGCCCACGACAGGGGTTAAACGAGCAGTACTTC. Translated, it gives CASSPRQGLNEQYF. Variable domain in full (rest from reference TRBV5-4 and TRBJ2-7): ETGVTQSPTHLIKTRGQQVTLRCSSQSGHNTVSWYQQALGQGPQFIFQYYREEENGRGNFPPRFSGLQFPNYSSELNVNALELDDSALYLCASSPRQGLNEQYFGPGTRLTVT.

The chain carries TRBV4-1 and TRBJ1-1, with D uncertain. The CDR3 is made up of 14 amino acids. Trimming took 1 base from V and 1 from J, leaving 7 bases between them. Germline loops: CDR1 MGHRA, CDR2 YSYEKL. For the CDR3, the DNA is TGCGCCAGCAGCCAAGCGGACTGGAACACTGAAGCTTTCTTT. Its protein is CASSQADWNTEAFF.

The V call is TRBV9, the J call TRBJ1-3; D not certain. CDR3 length: 15 amino acids. CDR1 SGDLS and CDR2 YYNGEE come from the germline V gene. The V end lost 0 bases, the J end lost 2 bases, and 9 bases lay between the germline ends. CDR3 amino acids: CASSVGGKTGNTIYF. In DNA form, the CDR3 reads TGTGCCAGCAGCGTAGGAGGGAAAACTGGAAACACCATATATTTT.

Comments on this clone: The identical CDR3 is also encoded by other nucleotide sequences in the sample. This chain joins TRBV9 and TRBJ2-7, with TRBD2 as a possible D gene (5 bases). Germline CDR1 and CDR2: SGDLS and YYNGEE. Trimming took 0 bases from V and 0 from J, leaving 7 bases between them. The CDR3 is 14 amino acids. The CDR3 reads CASSVGGFSYEQYF. The CDR3 DNA is TGTGCCAGCAGCGTAGGAGGGTTCTCCTACGAGCAGTACTTC. Combining the CDR3 with reference TRBV9 and TRBJ2-7 gives the whole variable domain DSGVTQTPKHLITATGQRVTLRCSPRSGDLSVYWYQQSLDQGLQFLIQYYNGEERAKGNILERFSAQQFPDLHSELNLSSLELGDSALYFCASSVGGFSYEQYFGPGTRLTVT.

The chain recombines TRBV6-1 with TRBJ1-1; TRBD1 is a possible D gene (5 bases). The V end was cut by 2 bases, the J end by 10 bases, with 11 bases between. Germline V gene sequence: CDR1 MNHNS, CDR2 SASEGT. This CDR3 is built from 12 residues. This CDR3 is CASSELGAVAFF. CDR3 bases: TGTGCCAGCAGTGAATTAGGGGCCGTAGCTTTCTTT.

The chain has TRBV15 and TRBJ2-7, with 10 bases lining up with TRBD1. CDR3 length: 16 amino acids. Germline CDR1 reads LNHNV; CDR2 reads YYDKDF (reference sequence). V lost 0 bases to trimming and J lost 2 bases; unmatched junction nucleotides: 4. The CDR3 loop is CATSRDRDRGPYEQYF. CDR3 DNA sequence: TGTGCCACCAGCAGAGATCGGGACAGGGGCCCCTACGAGCAGTACTTC.

The chain links TRBV9 to TRBJ2-5; D is perhaps TRBD1 (6 bases). The CDR3 has 15 amino acids. The V and J ends lost 3 bases and 5 bases respectively, with 17 bases between them. CDR1 and CDR2 (germline): SGDLS, YYNGEE. CDR3 DNA sequence: TGTGCCAGCAGCGCGTGGGAGACAGGCCTTGAGACCCAGTACTTC. Translating it yields CASSAWETGLETQYF. The full variable domain, with the rest looked up from reference TRBV9 and TRBJ2-5, is DSGVTQTPKHLITATGQRVTLRCSPRSGDLSVYWYQQSLDQGLQFLIQYYNGEERAKGNILERFSAQQFPDLHSELNLSSLELGDSALYFCASSAWETGLETQYFGPGTRLLVL.

The genes are TRBV7-2 and TRBJ1-5; 9 bases are a match to TRBD1. Germline loops: CDR1 SGHTA, CDR2 FQGNSA. This CDR3 is 15 amino acids long. V lost 5 bases to trimming and J lost 3 bases; unmatched junction nucleotides: 5. The CDR3 DNA is TGTGCCAGCAGCCCCGGGACAGGGCTCAATCAGCCCCAGCATTTT. Translated, it gives CASSPGTGLNQPQHF. The full variable domain, its missing parts supplied by reference TRBV7-2 and TRBJ1-5, is GAGVSQSPSNKVTEKGKDVELRCDPISGHTALYWYRQSLGQGLEFLIYFQGNSAPDKSGLPSDRFSAERTGGSVSTLTIQRTQQEDSAVYLCASSPGTGLNQPQHFGDGTRLSIL.